This entry is about one T cell receptor beta chain. The antigen is not known. Sequenced by immunoSEQ multiplex PCR; TCRdb stores in-frame clones only, minus some. Seen here are about 39,000 clones, roughly 80% observed once, and the top ten hold less than 45%. The sample belongs to a study of T cells in localized non-small cell lung cancer. The CDR3 has 15 residues. V was pared by 6 bases and J by 1 base, with 8 bases of the junction left unmatched. Germline loops: CDR1 SNHLY, CDR2 FYNNEI. Notes on the study in general: It was uninvolved adjacent lung that showed the highest T cell clonality, exceeding tumor. Prolonged overall survival went with higher T cell density in the blood. Adjacent lung tissue had a median around 50 of the top 100 clones found in the tumor.

V and J are TRBV2 and TRBJ1-1; 7 bases agree with TRBD1. Source: PBMCs, taken before any cancer treatment. The source of this sequence is a woman aged 40-69 years with stage II squamous cell lung carcinoma. The DNA for the CDR3 is TGTGCCAGCAGCACCGGGGACAGTTGGAACACTGAAGCTTTCTTT. Its protein is CASSTGDSWNTEAFF.